These T cell receptor beta chains were read from a single sample in a study of CD8+ T cells in alopecia areata. Repertoires were generated with immunoSEQ multiplex PCR, while TCRdb's copy carries only in-frame clones and drops some. Of about 74,000 clones in the sample, over 25% are singletons; the top ten hold under 15%. Specimen: CD8+ T cells sorted from blood, collected at week 4, from a patient treated with tofacitinib. Source of these receptors: a human donor with alopecia areata. The CDR3 runs from the conserved cysteine through the conserved F or W. The order of the fields is V gene, D gene, clone size, J gene, CDR3 protein, CDR3 DNA. D genes are given only for firm matches. The listing skips clone size in some rows; elsewhere it reads once, few, many or a size class.

v_call: TRBV27; d_call: NA; clone_size: NA; j_call: TRBJ1-5; cdr3_aa: CASSVTGSNQPQHF; cdr3_nt: TGTGCCAGCAGTGTGACTGGGTCCAATCAGCCCCAGCATTTT
v_call: TRBV29-1; d_call: TRBD2; clone_size: few; j_call: TRBJ2-5; cdr3_aa: CSVEDGTSGRAAETQYF; cdr3_nt: TGCAGCGTTGAAGATGGGACTAGCGGGAGGGCGGCGGAGACCCAGTACTTC
v_call: TRBV7-9; d_call: NA; clone_size: NA; j_call: TRBJ2-3; cdr3_aa: CASSQPGAVDTQYF; cdr3_nt: TGTGCCAGCAGCCAACCCGGGGCGGTAGATACGCAGTATTTT
v_call: TRBV7-2; d_call: TRBD2; clone_size: NA; j_call: TRBJ2-5; cdr3_aa: CASSPRTSGSGETQYF; cdr3_nt: TGTGCCAGCAGCCCACGGACTAGCGGGAGTGGTGAGACCCAGTACTTC
v_call: TRBV29-1; d_call: TRBD2; clone_size: NA; j_call: TRBJ2-5; cdr3_aa: CSVAGTSGQETQYF; cdr3_nt: TGCAGCGTTGCCGGGACTAGCGGCCAAGAGACCCAGTACTTC
v_call: TRBV5-4; d_call: TRBD2; clone_size: few; j_call: TRBJ2-5; cdr3_aa: CASSPPGLARETQYF; cdr3_nt: TGTGCCAGCAGCCCTCCGGGACTAGCACGGGAGACCCAGTACTTC
v_call: TRBV5-4; d_call: NA; clone_size: NA; j_call: TRBJ1-2; cdr3_aa: CAWTRGNGYTF; cdr3_nt: TGTGCCTGGACCAGGGGTAATGGCTACACCTTC
v_call: TRBV29-1; d_call: TRBD1; clone_size: few; j_call: TRBJ2-1; cdr3_aa: CSVEAQGAGYEQFF; cdr3_nt: TGCAGCGTTGAAGCACAGGGGGCAGGGTATGAGCAGTTCTTC
v_call: TRBV29-1; d_call: NA; clone_size: NA; j_call: TRBJ2-4; cdr3_aa: CSVDAGDIQYF; cdr3_nt: TGCAGCGTTGACGCAGGGGACATTCAGTACTTC
v_call: TRBV29-1; d_call: TRBD1; clone_size: NA; j_call: TRBJ2-1; cdr3_aa: CSVDPRQGRDEQFF; cdr3_nt: TGCAGCGTTGATCCTCGACAGGGTAGGGATGAGCAGTTCTTC
v_call: TRBV29-1; d_call: NA; clone_size: few; j_call: TRBJ2-5; cdr3_aa: CSVEDPTEQETQYF; cdr3_nt: TGCAGCGTTGAAGATCCGACGGAACAAGAGACCCAGTACTTC
v_call: TRBV29-1; d_call: NA; clone_size: few; j_call: TRBJ1-5; cdr3_aa: CSVDGGLGQPQHF; cdr3_nt: TGCAGCGTGGACGGGGGGTTAGGGCAGCCCCAGCATTTT
v_call: TRBV29-1; d_call: NA; clone_size: few; j_call: TRBJ1-5; cdr3_aa: CSVDADNSNQPQHF; cdr3_nt: TGCAGCGTTGATGCTGACAATAGCAATCAGCCCCAGCATTTT
v_call: TRBV4-1; d_call: NA; clone_size: NA; j_call: TRBJ2-1; cdr3_aa: CASSHGTNNEQFF; cdr3_nt: TGCGCCAGCAGCCACGGGACAAACAATGAGCAGTTCTTC
v_call: TRBV7-9; d_call: NA; clone_size: NA; j_call: TRBJ1-2; cdr3_aa: CASSSDYGYTF; cdr3_nt: TGTGCCAGCAGCTCGGACTATGGCTACACCTTC
v_call: TRBV30; d_call: NA; clone_size: NA; j_call: TRBJ1-5; cdr3_aa: CAWSVPWTDSNQPQHF; cdr3_nt: TGTGCCTGGAGTGTACCCTGGACAGATAGCAATCAGCCCCAGCATTTT
v_call: TRBV29-1; d_call: NA; clone_size: NA; j_call: TRBJ2-7; cdr3_aa: CSVSSGYEQYF; cdr3_nt: TGCAGCGTTTCCTCAGGGTACGAGCAGTACTTC
v_call: TRBV19; d_call: TRBD1; clone_size: NA; j_call: TRBJ2-4; cdr3_aa: CASSIRQGNIQYF; cdr3_nt: TGTGCCAGTAGTATCAGACAGGGAAACATTCAGTACTTC
v_call: TRBV7-8; d_call: TRBD2; clone_size: NA; j_call: TRBJ2-1; cdr3_aa: CASSQIVAGAPVRPNEQFF; cdr3_nt: TGTGCCAGCAGCCAAATTGTAGCGGGAGCGCCCGTTAGGCCCAATGAGCAGTTCTTC
v_call: TRBV27; d_call: NA; clone_size: few; j_call: TRBJ1-1; cdr3_aa: CASSFGTLNTEAFF; cdr3_nt: TGTGCCAGCAGTTTTGGGACATTGAACACTGAAGCTTTCTTT
v_call: TRBV9; d_call: NA; clone_size: many; j_call: TRBJ1-3; cdr3_aa: CASSGDSSGNTIYF; cdr3_nt: TGTGCCAGCAGCGGAGATTCCTCTGGAAACACCATATATTTT
v_call: TRBV29-1; d_call: NA; clone_size: NA; j_call: TRBJ2-7; cdr3_aa: CSVRRGEQYF; cdr3_nt: TGCAGCGTTCGGAGGGGCGAGCAGTACTTC